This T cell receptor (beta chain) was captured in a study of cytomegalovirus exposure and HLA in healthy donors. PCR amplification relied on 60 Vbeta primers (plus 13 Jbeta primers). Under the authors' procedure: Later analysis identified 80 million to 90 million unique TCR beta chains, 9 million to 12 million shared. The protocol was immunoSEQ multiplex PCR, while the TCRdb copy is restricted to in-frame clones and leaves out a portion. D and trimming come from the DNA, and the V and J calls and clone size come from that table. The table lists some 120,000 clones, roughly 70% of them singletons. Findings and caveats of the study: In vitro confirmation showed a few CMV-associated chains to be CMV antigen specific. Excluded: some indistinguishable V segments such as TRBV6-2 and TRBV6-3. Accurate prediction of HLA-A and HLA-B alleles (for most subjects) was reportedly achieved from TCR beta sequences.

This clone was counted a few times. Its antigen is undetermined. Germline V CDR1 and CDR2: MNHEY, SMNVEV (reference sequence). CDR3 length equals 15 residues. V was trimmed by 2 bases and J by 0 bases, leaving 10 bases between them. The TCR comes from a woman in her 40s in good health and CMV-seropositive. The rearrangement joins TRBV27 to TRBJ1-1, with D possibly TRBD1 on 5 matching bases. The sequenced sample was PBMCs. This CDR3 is CASSLPGRVNTEAFF. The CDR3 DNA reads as TGTGCCAGCAGTTTACCCGGCAGGGTGAACACTGAAGCTTTCTTT.